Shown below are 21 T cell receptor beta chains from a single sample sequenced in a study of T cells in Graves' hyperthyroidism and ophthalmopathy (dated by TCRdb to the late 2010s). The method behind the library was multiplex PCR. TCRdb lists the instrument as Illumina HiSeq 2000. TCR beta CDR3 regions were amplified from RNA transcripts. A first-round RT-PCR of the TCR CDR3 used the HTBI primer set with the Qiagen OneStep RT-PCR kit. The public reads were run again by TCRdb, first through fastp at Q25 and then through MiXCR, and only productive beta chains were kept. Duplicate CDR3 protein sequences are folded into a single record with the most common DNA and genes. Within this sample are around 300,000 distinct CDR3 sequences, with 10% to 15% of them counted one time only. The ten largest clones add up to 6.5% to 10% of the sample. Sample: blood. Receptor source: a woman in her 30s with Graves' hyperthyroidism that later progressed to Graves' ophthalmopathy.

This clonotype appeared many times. This CDR3 reads CASSLFSLRDRGLYSNQPQHF. The CDR3 bases are TGTGCCAGCAGCTTATTTTCCCTACGGGACAGGGGGCTCTATAGCAATCAGCCCCAGCATTTT. The rearrangement joins TRBV7-8 to TRBJ1-5, with 12 bases that match TRBD1. V lost 2 bases to trimming and J lost 0 bases; unmatched junction nucleotides: 14. The CDR3 consists of 21 residues. Germline CDR1 SGHVS, CDR2 FQNEAQ. The complete variable domain, with remaining parts taken from reference TRBV7-8 and TRBJ1-5, reads GAGVSQSPRYKVAKRGQDVALRCDPISGHVSLFWYQQALGQGPEFLTYFQNEAQLDKSGLPSDRFFAERPEGSVSTLKIQRTQQEDSAVYLCASSLFSLRDRGLYSNQPQHFGDGTRLSIL.

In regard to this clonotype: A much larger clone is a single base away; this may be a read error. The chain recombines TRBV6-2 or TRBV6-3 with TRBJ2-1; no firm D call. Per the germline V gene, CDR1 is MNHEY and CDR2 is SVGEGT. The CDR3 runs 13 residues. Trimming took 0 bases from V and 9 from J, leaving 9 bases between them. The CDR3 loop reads CASSYSQVSEQFF. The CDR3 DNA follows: TGTGCCAGCAGTTACTCCCAGGTCAGTGAGCAGTTCTTC.

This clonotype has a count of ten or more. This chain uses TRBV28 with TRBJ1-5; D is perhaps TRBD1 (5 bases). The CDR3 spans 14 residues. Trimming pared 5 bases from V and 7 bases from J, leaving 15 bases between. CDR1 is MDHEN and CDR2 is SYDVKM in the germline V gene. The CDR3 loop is CASSALGGGQPQHF. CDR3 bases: TGTGCCAGCAGTGCCCTCGGGGGAGGACAGCCCCAGCATTTT.

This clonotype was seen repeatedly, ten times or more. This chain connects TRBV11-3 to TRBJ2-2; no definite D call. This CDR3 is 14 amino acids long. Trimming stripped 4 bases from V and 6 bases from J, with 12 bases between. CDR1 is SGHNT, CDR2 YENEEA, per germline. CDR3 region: CASSSSVRAGELFF. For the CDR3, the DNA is TGTGCCAGCAGCTCCTCTGTCCGGGCCGGGGAGCTGTTTTTT.

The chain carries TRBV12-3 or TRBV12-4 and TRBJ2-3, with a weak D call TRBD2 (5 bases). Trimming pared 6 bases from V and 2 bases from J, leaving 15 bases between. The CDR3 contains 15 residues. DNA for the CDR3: TGTGCCAGCAGGAGTAAGGAGGAGGTCACAGATACGCAGTATTTT. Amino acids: CASRSKEEVTDTQYF.

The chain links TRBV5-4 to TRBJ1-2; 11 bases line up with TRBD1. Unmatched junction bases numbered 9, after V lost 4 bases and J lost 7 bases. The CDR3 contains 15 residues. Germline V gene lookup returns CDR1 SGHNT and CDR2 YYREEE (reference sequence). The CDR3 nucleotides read TGTGCCAGCAGCGGACCGGGACAGGGGGAGGCTGGCTACACCTTC. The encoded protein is CASSGPGQGEAGYTF.

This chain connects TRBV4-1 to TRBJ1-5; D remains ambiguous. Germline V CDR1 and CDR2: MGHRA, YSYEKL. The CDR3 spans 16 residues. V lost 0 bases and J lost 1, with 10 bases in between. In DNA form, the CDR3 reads TGCGCCAGCAGCCAAGAATTCCGGCAGAGCAATCAGCCCCAGCATTTT. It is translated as CASSQEFRQSNQPQHF.

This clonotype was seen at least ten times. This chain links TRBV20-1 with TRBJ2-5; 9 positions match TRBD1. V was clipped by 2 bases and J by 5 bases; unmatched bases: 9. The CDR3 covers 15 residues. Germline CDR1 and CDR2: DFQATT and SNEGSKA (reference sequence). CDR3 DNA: TGCAGTGCTAGACTAAGCGGGACAGGGAGGGAGACCCAGTACTTC. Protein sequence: CSARLSGTGRETQYF.

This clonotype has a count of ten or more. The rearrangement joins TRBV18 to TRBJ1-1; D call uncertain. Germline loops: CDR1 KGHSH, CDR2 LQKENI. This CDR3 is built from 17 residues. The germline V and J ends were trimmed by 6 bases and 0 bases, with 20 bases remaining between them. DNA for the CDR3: TGTGCCAGCTCGCTGCAGAGACCTGGGAGTTTGAACACTGAAGCTTTCTTT. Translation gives CASSLQRPGSLNTEAFF.

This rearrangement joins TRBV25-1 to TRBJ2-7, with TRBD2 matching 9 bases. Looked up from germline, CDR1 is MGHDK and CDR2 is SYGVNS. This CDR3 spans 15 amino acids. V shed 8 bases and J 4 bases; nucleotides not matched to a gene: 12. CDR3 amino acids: CASSSGLAGRYEQYF. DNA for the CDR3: TGTGCCAGCTCCTCGGGGCTAGCGGGGCGGTACGAGCAGTACTTC.

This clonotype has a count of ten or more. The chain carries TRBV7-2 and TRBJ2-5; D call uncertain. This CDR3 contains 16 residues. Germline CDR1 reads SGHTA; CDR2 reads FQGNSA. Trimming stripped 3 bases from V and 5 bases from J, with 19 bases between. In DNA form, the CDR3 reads TGTGCCAGCAGCTTCCCCCTTGGCTTAGCCGGTGAGACCCAGTACTTC. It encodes CASSFPLGLAGETQYF.

CDR3 protein: CASSSHPGELFF. In DNA form, the CDR3 reads TGTGCCAGCAGCTCCCACCCCGGGGAGCTGTTTTTT. The J gene is TRBJ2-2, the V gene TRBV9; D is ambiguous. This CDR3 is 12 amino acids long. CDR1 and CDR2 from the germline V gene are SGDLS and YYNGEE. With 4 bases removed from V and 6 bases from J, the gap between germline ends came to 7 bases.

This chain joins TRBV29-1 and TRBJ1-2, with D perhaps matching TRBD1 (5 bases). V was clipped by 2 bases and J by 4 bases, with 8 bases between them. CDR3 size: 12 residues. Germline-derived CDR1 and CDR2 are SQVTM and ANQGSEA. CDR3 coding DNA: TGCAGCGTTGAATTGGGGGGCTATGGCTACACCTTC. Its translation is CSVELGGYGYTF.

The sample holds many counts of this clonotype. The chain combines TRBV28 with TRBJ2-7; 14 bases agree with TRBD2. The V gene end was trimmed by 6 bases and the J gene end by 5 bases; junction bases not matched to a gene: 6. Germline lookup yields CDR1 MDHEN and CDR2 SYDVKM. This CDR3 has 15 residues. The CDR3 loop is CASSSGTSGRHEQYF. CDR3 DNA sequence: TGTGCCAGCAGCTCCGGGACTAGCGGGAGACACGAGCAGTACTTC.

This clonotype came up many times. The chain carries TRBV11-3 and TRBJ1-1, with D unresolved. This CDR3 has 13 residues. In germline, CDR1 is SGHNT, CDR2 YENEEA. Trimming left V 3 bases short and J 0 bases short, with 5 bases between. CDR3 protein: CASSFLVNTEAFF. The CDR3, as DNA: TGTGCCAGCAGCTTTTTAGTGAACACTGAAGCTTTCTTT. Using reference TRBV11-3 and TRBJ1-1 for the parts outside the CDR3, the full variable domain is EAGVVQSPRYKIIEKKQPVAFWCNPISGHNTLYWYLQNLGQGPELLIRYENEEAVDDSQLPKDRFSAERLKGVDSTLKIQPAELGDSAVYLCASSFLVNTEAFFGQGTRLTVV.

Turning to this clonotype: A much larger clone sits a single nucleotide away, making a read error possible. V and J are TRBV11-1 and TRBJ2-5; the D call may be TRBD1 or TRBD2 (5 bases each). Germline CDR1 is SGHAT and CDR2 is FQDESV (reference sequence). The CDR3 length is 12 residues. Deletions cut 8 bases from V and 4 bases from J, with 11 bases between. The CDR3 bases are TGTGCCAGCGGCCAGGGACCAGAGACCCAGTACTTC. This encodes CASGQGPETQYF.

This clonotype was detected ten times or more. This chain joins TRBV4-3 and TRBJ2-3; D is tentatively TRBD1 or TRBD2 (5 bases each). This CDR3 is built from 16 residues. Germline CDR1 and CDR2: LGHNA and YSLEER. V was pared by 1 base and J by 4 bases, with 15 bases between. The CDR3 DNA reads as TGCGCCAGCAGCCAAGGGACATTCCCCGGGGCAGATACGCAGTATTTT. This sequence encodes CASSQGTFPGADTQYF.

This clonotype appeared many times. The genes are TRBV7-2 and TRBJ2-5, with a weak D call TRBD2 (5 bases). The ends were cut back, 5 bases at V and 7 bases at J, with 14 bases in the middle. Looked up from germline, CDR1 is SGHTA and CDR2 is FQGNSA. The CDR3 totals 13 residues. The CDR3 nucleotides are TGTGCCAGCAGCCCCCGGCCAGAGGGGACCCAGTACTTC. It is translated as CASSPRPEGTQYF.

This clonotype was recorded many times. CDR3 sequence: CSASSQETVYGYTF. The CDR3 region has the DNA TGCAGTGCGAGCTCACAGGAGACCGTCTATGGCTACACCTTC. The chain employs TRBV20-1 and TRBJ1-2; D perhaps matches TRBD1 (5 bases). Between the trimmed V and J ends, which lost 6 bases and 4 bases, there was a span of 18 bases. Germline values: CDR1 DFQATT, CDR2 SNEGSKA (reference sequence). This CDR3 is 14 amino acids long.

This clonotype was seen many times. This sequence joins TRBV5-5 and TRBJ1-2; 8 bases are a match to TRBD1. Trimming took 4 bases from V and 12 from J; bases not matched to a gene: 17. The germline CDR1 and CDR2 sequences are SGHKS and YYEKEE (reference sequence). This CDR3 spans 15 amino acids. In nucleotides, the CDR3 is TGTGCCAGCAGCCCGGACCTGAGACAGGGGCTCGTCGACACCTTC. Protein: CASSPDLRQGLVDTF.

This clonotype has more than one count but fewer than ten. DNA for the CDR3: TGCGCCAGCAGCTTGGAGGGGGGGGGCAACGAGCTTTATAGCAATCAGCCCCAGCATTTT. Translated, it gives CASSLEGGGNELYSNQPQHF. The gene calls are TRBV5-1 and TRBJ1-5, with a weak D call TRBD1 (6 bases). CDR1 is SGHRS, CDR2 YFSETQ, per germline. This CDR3 comprises 20 residues. V was cut by 0 bases and J by 0 bases, with 22 bases left in between. Complete variable domain (other parts from reference TRBV5-1 and TRBJ1-5): KAGVTQTPRYLIKTRGQQVTLSCSPISGHRSVSWYQQTPGQGLQFLFEYFSETQRNKGNFPGRFSGRQFSNSRSEMNVSTLELGDSALYLCASSLEGGGNELYSNQPQHFGDGTRLSIL.